Sequencing of this T cell receptor (beta chain) was carried out in a study of blood T cells in healthy people across ages. The CDR3 runs 14 residues. V lost 6 bases, J lost 1 base, and 12 bases lay in between. Germline-derived CDR1 and CDR2 are SGHVS and FQNEAQ. A second about 6 to 11 cycle PCR used barcoded and J-beta primers. TCRdb re-called the 5' RACE reads with MiXCR, one entry per CDR3 protein. The data contain roughly 1.5 million distinct CDR3 sequences, approximately 42% of them singletons. The specimen was blood. The clonotype comes from a woman aged 18-35 years in good health. The rearrangement links TRBV7-8 to TRBJ1-1; D not resolved. The CDR3 loop is CASSRTHENTEAFF. The CDR3 DNA reads TGTGCCAGCAGTCGAACACACGAGAACACTGAAGCTTTCTTT.